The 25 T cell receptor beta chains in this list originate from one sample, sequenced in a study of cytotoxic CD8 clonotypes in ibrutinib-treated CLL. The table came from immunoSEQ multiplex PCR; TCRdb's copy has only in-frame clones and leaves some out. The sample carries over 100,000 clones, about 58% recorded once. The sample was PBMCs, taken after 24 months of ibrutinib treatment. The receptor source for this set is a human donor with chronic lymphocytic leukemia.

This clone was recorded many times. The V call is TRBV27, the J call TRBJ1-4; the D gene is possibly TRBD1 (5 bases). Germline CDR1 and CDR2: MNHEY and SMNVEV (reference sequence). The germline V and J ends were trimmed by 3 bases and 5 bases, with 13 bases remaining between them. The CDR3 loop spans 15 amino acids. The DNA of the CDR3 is TGTGCCAGCAGTTTCTCTTTCGGGGCGAATGAAAAACTGTTTTTT. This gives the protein CASSFSFGANEKLFF.

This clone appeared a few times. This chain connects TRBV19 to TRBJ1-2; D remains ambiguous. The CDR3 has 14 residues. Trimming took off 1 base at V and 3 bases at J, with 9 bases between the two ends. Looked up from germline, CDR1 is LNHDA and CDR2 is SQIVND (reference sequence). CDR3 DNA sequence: TGTGCCAGTAGTATAGTAGTCGGAGACTATGGCTACACCTTC. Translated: CASSIVVGDYGYTF.

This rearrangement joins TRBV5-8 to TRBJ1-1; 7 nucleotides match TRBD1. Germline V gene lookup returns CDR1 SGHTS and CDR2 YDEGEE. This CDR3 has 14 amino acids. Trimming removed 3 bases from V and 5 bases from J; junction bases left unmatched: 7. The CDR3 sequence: CASSYRGVGTEAFF. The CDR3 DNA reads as TGTGCCAGCAGCTACAGGGGAGTGGGGACTGAAGCTTTCTTT.

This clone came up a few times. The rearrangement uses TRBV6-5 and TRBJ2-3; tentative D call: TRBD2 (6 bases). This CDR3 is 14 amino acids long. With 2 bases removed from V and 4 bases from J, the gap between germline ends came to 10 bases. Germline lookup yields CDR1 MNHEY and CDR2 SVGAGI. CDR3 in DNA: TGTGCCAGCAGTTACACAACTAGCTCAGATACGCAGTATTTT. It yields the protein CASSYTTSSDTQYF.

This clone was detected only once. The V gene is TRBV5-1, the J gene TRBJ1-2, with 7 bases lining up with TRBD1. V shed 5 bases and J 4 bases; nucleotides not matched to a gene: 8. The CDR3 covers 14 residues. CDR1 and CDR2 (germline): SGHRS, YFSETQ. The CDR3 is CASSPGTAVYGYTF. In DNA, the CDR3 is TGCGCCAGCAGTCCTGGGACAGCTGTCTATGGCTACACCTTC.

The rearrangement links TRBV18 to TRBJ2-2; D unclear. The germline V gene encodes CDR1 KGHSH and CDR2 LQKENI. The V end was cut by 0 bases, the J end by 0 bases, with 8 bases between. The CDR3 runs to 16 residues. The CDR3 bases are TGTGCCAGCTCACCACCGAACCTTCCGAACACCGGGGAGCTGTTTTTT. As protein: CASSPPNLPNTGELFF.

The CDR3: CASSLGGSGTGIQETQYF. DNA for the CDR3: TGCGCCAGCAGCTTGGGCGGTAGTGGGACAGGGATACAAGAGACCCAGTACTTC. This chain joins TRBV5-1 and TRBJ2-5, with TRBD1 matching 9 bases. The V gene's germline CDR1 is SGHRS and CDR2 YFSETQ. This CDR3 has 18 residues. V was clipped by 0 bases and J by 2 bases; unmatched bases: 11.

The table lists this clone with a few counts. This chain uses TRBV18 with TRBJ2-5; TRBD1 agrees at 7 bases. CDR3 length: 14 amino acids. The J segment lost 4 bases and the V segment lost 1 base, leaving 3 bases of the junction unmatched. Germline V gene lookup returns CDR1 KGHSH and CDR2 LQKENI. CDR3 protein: CASSPQGAVETQYF. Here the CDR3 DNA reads TGTGCCAGCTCACCACAGGGGGCCGTAGAGACCCAGTACTTC.

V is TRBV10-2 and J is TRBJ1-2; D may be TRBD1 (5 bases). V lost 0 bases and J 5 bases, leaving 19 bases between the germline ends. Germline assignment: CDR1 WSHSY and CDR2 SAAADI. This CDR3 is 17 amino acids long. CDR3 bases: TGCGCCAGCAGTGAGTCGACCCCCAGGGTCACGATTTATGGCTACACCTTC. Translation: CASSESTPRVTIYGYTF.

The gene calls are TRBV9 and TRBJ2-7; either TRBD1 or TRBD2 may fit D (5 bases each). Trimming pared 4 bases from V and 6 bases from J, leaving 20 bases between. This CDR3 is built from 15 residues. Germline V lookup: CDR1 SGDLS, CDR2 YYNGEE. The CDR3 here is CASSPRAGSLPEQYF. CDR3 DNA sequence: TGTGCCAGCAGCCCTCGGGCAGGGAGCTTACCCGAGCAGTACTTC.

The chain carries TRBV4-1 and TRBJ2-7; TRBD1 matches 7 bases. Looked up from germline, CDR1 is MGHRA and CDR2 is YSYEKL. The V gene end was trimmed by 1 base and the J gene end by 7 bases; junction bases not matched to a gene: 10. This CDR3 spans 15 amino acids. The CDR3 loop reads CASSQGTGPGWEQYF. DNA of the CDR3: TGCGCCAGCAGCCAAGGGACAGGTCCAGGATGGGAGCAGTACTTC.

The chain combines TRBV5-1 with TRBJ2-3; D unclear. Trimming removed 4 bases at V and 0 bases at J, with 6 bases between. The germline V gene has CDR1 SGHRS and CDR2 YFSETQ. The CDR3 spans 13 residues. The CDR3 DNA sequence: TGCGCCAGCAGCCCGTTTAGCACAGATACGCAGTATTTT. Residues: CASSPFSTDTQYF.

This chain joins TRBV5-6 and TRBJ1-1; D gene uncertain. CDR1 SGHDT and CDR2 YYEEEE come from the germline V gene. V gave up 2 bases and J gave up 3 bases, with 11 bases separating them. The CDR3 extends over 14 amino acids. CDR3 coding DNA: TGTGCCAGCAGCTTAGTCACCGAATACACTGAAGCTTTCTTT. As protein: CASSLVTEYTEAFF.

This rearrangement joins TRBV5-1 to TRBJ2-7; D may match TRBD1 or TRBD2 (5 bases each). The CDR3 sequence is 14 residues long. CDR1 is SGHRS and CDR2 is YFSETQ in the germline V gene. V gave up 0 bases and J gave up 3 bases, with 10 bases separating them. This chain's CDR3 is CASSLEVGVYEQYF. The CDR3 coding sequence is TGCGCCAGCAGCTTGGAGGTGGGGGTCTACGAGCAGTACTTC.

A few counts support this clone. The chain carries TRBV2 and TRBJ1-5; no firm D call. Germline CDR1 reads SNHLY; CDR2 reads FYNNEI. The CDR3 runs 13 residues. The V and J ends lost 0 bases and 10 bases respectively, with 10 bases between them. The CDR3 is CASSEALRGPQHF. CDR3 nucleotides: TGTGCCAGCAGTGAAGCGCTTCGGGGTCCCCAGCATTTT.

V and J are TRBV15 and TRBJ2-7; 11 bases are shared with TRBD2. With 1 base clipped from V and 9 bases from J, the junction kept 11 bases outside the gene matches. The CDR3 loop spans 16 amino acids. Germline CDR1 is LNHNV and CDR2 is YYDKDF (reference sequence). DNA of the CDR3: TGTGCCACCAGCAGAGCCCCCATTAGCGGGGGGGCTTTGCAGTACTTC. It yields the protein CATSRAPISGGALQYF.

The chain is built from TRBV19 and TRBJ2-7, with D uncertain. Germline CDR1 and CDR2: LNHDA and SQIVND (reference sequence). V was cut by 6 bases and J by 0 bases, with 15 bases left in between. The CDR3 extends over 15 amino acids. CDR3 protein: CASRLQPESSYEQYF. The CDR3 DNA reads TGTGCCAGTAGACTACAGCCCGAGAGCTCCTACGAGCAGTACTTC. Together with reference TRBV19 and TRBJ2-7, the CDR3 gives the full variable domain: DGGITQSPKYLFRKEGQNVTLSCEQNLNHDAMYWYRQDPGQGLRLIYYSQIVNDFQKGDIAEGYSVSREKKESFPLTVTSAQKNPTAFYLCASRLQPESSYEQYFGPGTRLTVT.

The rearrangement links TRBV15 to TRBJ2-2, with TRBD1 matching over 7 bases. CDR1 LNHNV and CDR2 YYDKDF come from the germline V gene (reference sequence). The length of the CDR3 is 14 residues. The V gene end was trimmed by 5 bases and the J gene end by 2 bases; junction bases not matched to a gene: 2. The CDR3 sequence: CATSGQANTGELFF. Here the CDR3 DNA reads TGTGCCACCAGCGGACAGGCCAACACCGGGGAGCTGTTTTTT. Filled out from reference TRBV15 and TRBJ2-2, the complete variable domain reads DAMVIQNPRYQVTQFGKPVTLSCSQTLNHNVMYWYQQKSSQAPKLLFHYYDKDFNNEADTPDNFQSRRPNTSFCFLDIRSPGLGDTAMYLCATSGQANTGELFFGEGSRLTVL.

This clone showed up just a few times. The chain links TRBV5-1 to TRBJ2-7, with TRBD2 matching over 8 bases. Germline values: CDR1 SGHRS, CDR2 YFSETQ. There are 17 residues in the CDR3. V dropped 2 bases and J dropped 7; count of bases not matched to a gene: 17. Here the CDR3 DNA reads TGCGCCAGCAGCTTAGGGCTGGCGGGGGGCGCCCCTGGAGAGCAGTACTTC. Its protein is CASSLGLAGGAPGEQYF.

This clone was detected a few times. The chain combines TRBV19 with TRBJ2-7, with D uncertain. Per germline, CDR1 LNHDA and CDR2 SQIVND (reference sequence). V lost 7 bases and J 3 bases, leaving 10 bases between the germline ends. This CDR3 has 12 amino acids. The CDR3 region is CASTDGHYEQYF. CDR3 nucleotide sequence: TGTGCCAGTACGGACGGCCACTACGAGCAGTACTTC.

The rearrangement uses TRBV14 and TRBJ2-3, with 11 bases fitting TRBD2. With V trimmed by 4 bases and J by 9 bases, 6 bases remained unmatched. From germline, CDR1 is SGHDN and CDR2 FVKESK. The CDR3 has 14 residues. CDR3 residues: CASSPSGGSRTQYF. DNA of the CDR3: TGTGCCAGCAGCCCTAGCGGGGGGAGTAGGACGCAGTATTTT.

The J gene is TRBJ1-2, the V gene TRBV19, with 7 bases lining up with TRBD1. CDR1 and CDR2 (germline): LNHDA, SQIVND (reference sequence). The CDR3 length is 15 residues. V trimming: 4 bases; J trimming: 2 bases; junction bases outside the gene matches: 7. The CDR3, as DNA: TGTGCCAGTAGTACACAGAGGGACAGCAACTATGGCTACACCTTC. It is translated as CASSTQRDSNYGYTF.

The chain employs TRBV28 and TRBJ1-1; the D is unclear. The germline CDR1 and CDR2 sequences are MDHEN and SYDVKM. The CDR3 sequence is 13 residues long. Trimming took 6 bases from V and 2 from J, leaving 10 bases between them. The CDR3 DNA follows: TGTGCCAGCAGGATCACTAGAAACACTGAAGCTTTCTTT. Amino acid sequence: CASRITRNTEAFF.

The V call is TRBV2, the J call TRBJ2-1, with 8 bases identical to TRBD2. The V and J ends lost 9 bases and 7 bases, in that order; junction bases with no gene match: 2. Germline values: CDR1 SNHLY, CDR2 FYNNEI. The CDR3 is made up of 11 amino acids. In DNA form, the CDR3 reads TGTGCCAGTGGACTAGCAAATGAGCAGTTCTTC. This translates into CASGLANEQFF.

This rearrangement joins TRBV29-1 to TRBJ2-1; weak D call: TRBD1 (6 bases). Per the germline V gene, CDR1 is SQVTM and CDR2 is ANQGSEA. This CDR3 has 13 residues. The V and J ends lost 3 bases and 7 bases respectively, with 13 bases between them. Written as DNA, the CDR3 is TGCAGCGTTGACAGGGGAGTTTCGAATGAGCAGTTCTTC. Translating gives CSVDRGVSNEQFF.